This T cell receptor (beta chain) was observed in a study of chemoradiotherapy in HPV16-positive cancers. Study-wide findings and caveats: HPV-specific T cells were functionally defined from only a couple of HPV16-positive patients. Candidate HPV-specific clones and E7-related TCR motifs grew in tumor during treatment.

Generated by immunoSEQ multiplex PCR, the TCRdb table keeps only in-frame clones and is missing some. The data contain around 16,000 clones, roughly 73% of them singletons. The CDR3 is made up of 14 amino acids. Germline loops: CDR1 PRHDT, CDR2 FYEKMQ (reference sequence). V shed 0 bases and J shed 4 bases, with 9 bases lying between them. Concerning this clone: The target antigen is unknown.

This TCR was recovered from a human donor with HPV-associated anogenital cancer. Sampling was conducted from a patient who underwent chemoradiotherapy. The chain has TRBV13 and TRBJ1-2; D is ambiguous. The CDR3 nucleotides are TGTGCCAGCAGCTTAGGAACGGGAGGCTATGGCTACACCTTC. This encodes CASSLGTGGYGYTF.